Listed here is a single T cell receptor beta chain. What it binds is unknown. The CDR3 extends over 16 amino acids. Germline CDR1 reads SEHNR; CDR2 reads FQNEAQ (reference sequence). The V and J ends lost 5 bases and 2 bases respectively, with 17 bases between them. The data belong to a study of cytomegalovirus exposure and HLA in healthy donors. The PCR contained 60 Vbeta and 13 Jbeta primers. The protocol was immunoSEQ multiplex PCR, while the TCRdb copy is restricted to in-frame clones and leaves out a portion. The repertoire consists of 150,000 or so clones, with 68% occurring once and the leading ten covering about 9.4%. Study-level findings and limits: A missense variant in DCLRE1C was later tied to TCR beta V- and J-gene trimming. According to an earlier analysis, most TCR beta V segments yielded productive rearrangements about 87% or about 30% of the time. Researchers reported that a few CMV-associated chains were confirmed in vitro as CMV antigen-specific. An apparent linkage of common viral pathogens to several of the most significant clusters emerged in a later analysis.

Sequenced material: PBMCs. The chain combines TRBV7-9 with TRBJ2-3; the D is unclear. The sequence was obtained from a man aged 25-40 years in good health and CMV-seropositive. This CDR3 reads CASSPRLGSHTDTQYF. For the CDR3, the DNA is TGTGCCAGCAGCCCTCGTTTGGGCTCACACACAGATACGCAGTATTTT.